The present entry profiles one T cell receptor beta chain with its context. This clonotype has just a few counts. This clone's antigen is unknown. Base qualities are missing; no much larger clone stands one base away. According to the germline V gene, CDR1 reads KGHSH and CDR2 reads LQKENI. From its cysteine to its phenylalanine, the CDR3 spans 15 amino acids. The CDR3 DNA has 45 bases and is translated from base 1. Clipping removes 6 bases from V and 2 bases from J, with 4 as the unmatched junction base count. The sample belongs to a study of human T cells and chemical hapten exposure (dated by TCRdb to the early 2020s). In the study overall: For sensitization, 2% DPC in acetone was applied to a roughly 2 cm by roughly 2 cm area of upper inner arm skin. Throughout the roughly 24-week study period, patients were also given weekly therapeutic DPC doses on the scalp. Patch testing on the upper back used Finn chambers containing 0.01% DPC, with scoring done after 6 days according to International Contact Dermatitis Research Group standards. The patient cohort, mostly female, included alopecia areata with under or over 50% scalp involvement, alopecia totalis and alopecia universalis. The libraries were sequenced as a pool, and the TCR yield per sample differed mostly because of small variations in library volumes within the pool. The study tracked peripheral blood TCR repertoire changes in vivo during primary and secondary sensitization to the hapten diphenylcyclopropenone (DPC) in alopecia patients. Blood was sampled from patients pre-sensitization (week 0) and at 2, 6 and about 24 weeks after DPC sensitization. Blood for TCR sequencing was provided by twenty-nine alopecia patients at one to four time points (pre-sensitization, 2, 6 and 24 weeks).

What the time point label conveys for this sample: pre-sensitization, week 0. In the paper's terms, the treatment or condition label means: therapeutic diphenylcyclopropenone sensitization with weekly scalp DPC. Blood at each patch-test visit was drawn before the patch test was applied. Eligible patients were aged 18 to 70, diagnosed with alopecia, deemed suitable for DPC therapy, and excluded if pregnant. Total RNA was isolated from unfractionated whole blood collected in Tempus Blood RNA tubes. What the work shows at the level of the full study, not this receptor alone: All patients had alopecia, a presumed autoimmune disease, so their immune response might differ from that of healthy individuals. After repeated subsampling, changes were observed in the strength of the expansion versus patch-test correlation and in the threshold at which the correlation became significant. DPC sensitization did not change how many TCRs were above 1 in 1000 frequency, and no evidence was found of alterations in global repertoire structure. The number of PT1 expanded TCRs positively correlated with patch test score, significant at thresholds 8, 16 and 32 but not 4. Compared with pre-sensitization or healthy control sets, expanded TCRs formed significantly more large CDR3 similarity clusters, which is consistent with antigen-driven responses.

The receptor library was made with RACE. This sample was sequenced with a NextSeq 500. During library preparation, unique molecular identifiers were attached to individual cDNA molecules so that TCRs could be counted in a quantitative, reproducible way. Each blood RNA sample was used to sequence both TCR alpha and TCR beta chains. The paper's data handling went like this. The median number of TCRs per sample was 90,000 to 100,000, ranging from about 20,000 to 690,600. The Decombinator software suite was used to annotate the V, J and CDR3 of the TCR reads. For the PS versus PT1 abundance plots, all samples were subsampled to the same number of TCRs (28,000). TCRs were defined as expanded if absent before sensitization and observed at least eight times at the 2-week time point. The raw public reads went through TCRdb reprocessing: fastp at Q25, MiXCR clone calling, in-frame beta chains kept. Every CDR3 protein is listed once, alongside the most common genes and DNA of its rows. The V and J calls were not made by the authors but by TCRdb's processing. The sample records 89,000 or so distinct CDR3 sequences, 8.5% of which are singletons. Just over 2.5% of the sample comes from the top ten.

Here the chain combines TRBV18 and TRBJ1-5; TRBD1 agrees with 10 junctional bases. This TCR was recovered from a man in his forties with alopecia areata. Some clones in this sample may be carry-over from other donors' samples. Material: whole blood, obtained in connection with sensitization to the hapten diphenylcyclopropenone (DPC). The CDR3 reads CASSQTGGGNQPQHF. Read as DNA, the sequence is TGTGCCAGCTCCCAGACAGGGGGCGGCAATCAGCCCCAGCATTTT. The CDR3 plus the reference TRBV18 and TRBJ1-5 genes for the other parts give the full variable domain: NAGVMQNPRHLVRRRGQEARLRCSPMKGHSHVYWYRQLPEEGLKFMVYLQKENIIDESGMPKERFSAEFPKEGPSILRIQQVVRGDSAAYFCASSQTGGGNQPQHFGDGTRLSIL.